The 14 T cell receptor beta chains presented below share a single source sample, sequenced in a study of cytomegalovirus exposure and HLA in healthy donors. This PCR relied on a set of 60 Vbeta primers and 13 Jbeta primers. Generated by immunoSEQ multiplex PCR, the TCRdb table keeps only in-frame clones and is missing some. The sample includes roughly 150,000 clones, around 79% of them seen just once. Source material: PBMCs. Receptors originate from a man aged 30 to 45 in good health and CMV-seropositive.

The chain uses TRBV2 and TRBJ2-7, with 10 nucleotides matching TRBD2. The V gene end was trimmed by 0 bases and the J gene end by 6 bases; junction bases not matched to a gene: 5. Germline V lookup: CDR1 SNHLY, CDR2 FYNNEI. This CDR3 is built from 15 residues. The DNA of the CDR3 is TGTGCCAGCAGTGAAGCAGCTAGCGGGAGATCCGAGCAGTACTTC. It is translated as CASSEAASGRSEQYF.

The CDR3 sequence is CASSTPRESSYNEQFF. DNA for the CDR3: TGTGCCAGCAGTACCCCACGGGAAAGCTCCTACAATGAGCAGTTCTTC. This chain uses TRBV28 with TRBJ2-1; a weak D match, TRBD2 (5 bases). Per germline, CDR1 MDHEN and CDR2 SYDVKM. The V gene lost 5 bases and the J gene lost 0 bases, with 14 bases spanning the gap. The CDR3 contains 16 residues.

Comment on this clone: One end of the junction fails to match germline, which may point to a read error. The gene calls are TRBV10-3 and TRBJ2-2; D gene ambiguous. The CDR3 is 15 amino acids. Germline CDR1 reads ENHRY; CDR2 reads SYGVKD. The CDR3 loop reads CAISEVQSNTGELFF. For the CDR3, the DNA is TGTGCCATCAGTGAGGTACAGAGTAACACCGGAGAGCTGTTTTTT.

The J gene is TRBJ1-5, the V gene TRBV18; D might be TRBD1 (5 bases). V was shortened by 0 bases and J by 4 bases, with 16 bases between the two germline ends. Per germline, CDR1 KGHSH and CDR2 LQKENI. The CDR3 runs to 17 residues. Here the CDR3 DNA reads TGTGCCAGCTCACCACCGGGGGGAGGTTTGAGGAATCAGCCCCAGCATTTT. Translated: CASSPPGGGLRNQPQHF.

The rearrangement uses TRBV28 and TRBJ2-1; possibly TRBD1 for D (6 bases). The CDR3 runs to 15 residues. V was pared by 5 bases and J by 10 bases, with 21 bases between. The germline V gene has CDR1 MDHEN and CDR2 SYDVKM. The CDR3 bases are TGTGCCAGCAGTCTAAGGGGGTCCCCCTTTGCGGAGCAGTTCTTC. Protein: CASSLRGSPFAEQFF. The complete variable domain, with remaining parts taken from reference TRBV28 and TRBJ2-1, reads DVKVTQSSRYLVKRTGEKVFLECVQDMDHENMFWYRQDPGLGLRLIYFSYDVKMKEKGDIPEGYSVSREKKERFSLILESASTNQTSMYLCASSLRGSPFAEQFFGPGTRLTVL.

The chain uses TRBV28 and TRBJ2-2; 7 bases map to TRBD2. J was trimmed by 5 bases and V by 7 bases; bases with no gene match: 10. The CDR3 is 15 residues long. In germline, CDR1 is MDHEN, CDR2 SYDVKM. DNA for the CDR3: TGTGCCAGCACCCAGGGAGGGAGAAGTACCGGGGAGCTGTTTTTT. This sequence encodes CASTQGGRSTGELFF.

Here the CDR3 DNA reads TGTGCCAGCAGCAACGTCCCGGGACAGGGAATAAAGAGAAACACCATATATTTT. Protein product: CASSNVPGQGIKRNTIYF. This chain joins TRBV7-9 and TRBJ1-3, with 9 bases matching TRBD1. The CDR3 has 18 amino acids. The germline V gene encodes CDR1 SEHNR and CDR2 FQNEAQ (reference sequence). Germline trimming cut 5 bases from V and 5 bases from J; bases unmatched to any gene: 16.

The rearrangement links TRBV11-2 to TRBJ2-1; 8 bases map to TRBD2. The CDR3 length is 15 residues. The trim removed 3 bases at V and 5 bases at J, leaving 6 bases unmatched. CDR1 is SGHAT and CDR2 is FQNNGV in the germline V gene. The CDR3 DNA sequence: TGTGCCAGCAGCTTCCCCGGTAGCGGGAACAATGAGCAGTTCTTC. Its translation is CASSFPGSGNNEQFF.

This chain uses TRBV28 with TRBJ2-7; 9 bases map to TRBD1. The CDR3 has 13 residues. CDR1 is MDHEN and CDR2 is SYDVKM in the germline V gene. V lost 9 bases and J lost 5; bases outside the gene matches: 8. CDR3 DNA sequence: TGTGCCAGTTCCGGGACAGGGATCCACGAGCAGTACTTC. It translates to CASSGTGIHEQYF.

V gene TRBV29-1 combines with J gene TRBJ1-2; TRBD1 matches 7 bases. CDR1 and CDR2 from the germline V gene are SQVTM and ANQGSEA. This CDR3 region has 13 residues. V dropped 4 bases and J dropped 3; count of bases not matched to a gene: 5. The CDR3 spells CSVGRGRDYGYTF. In DNA, the CDR3 is TGCAGCGTTGGGAGGGGGCGCGACTATGGCTACACCTTC.

This CDR3 is CASSSIAGTSSYNEQFF. CDR3 nucleotide sequence: TGTGCCAGCAGCAGTATAGCGGGTACTAGCTCCTACAATGAGCAGTTCTTC. The genes are TRBV7-9 and TRBJ2-1; TRBD2 matches at 7 bases. CDR3 size: 17 residues. Germline V gene lookup returns CDR1 SEHNR and CDR2 FQNEAQ (reference sequence). V dropped 5 bases and J dropped 0; count of bases not matched to a gene: 10. Filled out from reference TRBV7-9 and TRBJ2-1, the complete variable domain reads DTGVSQNPRHKITKRGQNVTFRCDPISEHNRLYWYRQTLGQGPEFLTYFQNEAQLEKSRLLSDRFSAERPKGSFSTLEIQRTEQGDSAMYLCASSSIAGTSSYNEQFFGPGTRLTVL.

The chain links TRBV9 to TRBJ2-3; tentatively, D is TRBD2 (6 bases). The CDR3 totals 13 residues. Germline lookup yields CDR1 SGDLS and CDR2 YYNGEE. The V end lost 6 bases, the J end lost 8 bases, and 16 bases lay between the germline ends. The CDR3 DNA reads TGTGCCAGCACCGCATGGGGGGACGTTACGCAGTATTTT. Translation gives CASTAWGDVTQYF. Using reference TRBV9 and TRBJ2-3 for the parts outside the CDR3, the full variable domain is DSGVTQTPKHLITATGQRVTLRCSPRSGDLSVYWYQQSLDQGLQFLIQYYNGEERAKGNILERFSAQQFPDLHSELNLSSLELGDSALYFCASTAWGDVTQYFGPGTRLTVL.

This clone was seen a single time. This chain links TRBV5-1 with TRBJ2-5; TRBD1 aligns across 9 bases. Trimming took 7 bases from V and 2 from J; bases not matched to a gene: 15. Germline lookup yields CDR1 SGHRS and CDR2 YFSETQ. This CDR3 contains 17 residues. This CDR3 is CASFPGQGTMVQETQYF. The CDR3 DNA reads TGCGCCAGCTTCCCGGGACAGGGAACGATGGTTCAAGAGACCCAGTACTTC.

The chain recombines TRBV30 with TRBJ1-1; the D gene is possibly TRBD1 (5 bases). CDR1 GTSNPN and CDR2 SVGIG come from the germline V gene (reference sequence). CDR3 size: 15 residues. V was clipped by 8 bases and J by 0 bases, with 19 bases between them. The CDR3 DNA reads TGTGCCAGCCAGCGGGCAGGGTTAATGAACACTGAAGCTTTCTTT. It codes for CASQRAGLMNTEAFF.